This TCR beta chain is from a study of T cell responses to AZD1222 COVID-19 vaccine. V was clipped by 6 bases and J by 6 bases; unmatched bases: 7. The length of the CDR3 is 13 residues. Assay used: immunoSEQ multiplex PCR; TCRdb lists only in-frame clones, some missing. The sample yields around 92,000 clones, over 80% seen once. Sequencing was performed on peripheral blood, taken on day 0 of AZD1222 vaccination. V usage is TRBV12-3 or TRBV12-4 and J usage is TRBJ1-1, with 7 bases identical to TRBD1. The clonotype originates from an adult in good health. CDR3 DNA: TGTGCCAGCAGCCCCACAGACAGGGCTGAAGCTTTCTTT. It translates to CASSPTDRAEAFF.